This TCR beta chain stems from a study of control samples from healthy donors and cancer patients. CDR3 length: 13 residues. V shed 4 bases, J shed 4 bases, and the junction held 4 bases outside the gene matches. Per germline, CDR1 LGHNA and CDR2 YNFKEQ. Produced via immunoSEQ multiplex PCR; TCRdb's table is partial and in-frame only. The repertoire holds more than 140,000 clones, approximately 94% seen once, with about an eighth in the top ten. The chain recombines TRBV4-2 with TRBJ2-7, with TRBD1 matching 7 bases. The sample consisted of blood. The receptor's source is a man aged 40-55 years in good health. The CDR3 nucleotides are TGTGCCAGCAGCCCGGGACAGAAATACGAGCAGTACTTC. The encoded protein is CASSPGQKYEQYF.